The 21 T cell receptor beta chains presented below share a single source sample, sequenced in a study of OX40 agonist ivuxolimab in advanced cancers. Here immunoSEQ multiplex PCR was the method, and the copy in TCRdb shows in-frame clones only, minus some. The sample records around 47,000 clones, approximately 88% being singletons. Sequencing used CD4+ or CD8+ T cells sorted from blood, obtained in a trial of the OX40 agonist ivuxolimab. These receptors all come from an adult with an advanced solid tumor such as melanoma, head and neck, liver or kidney cancer.

This clone appeared a single time. CDR3 protein: CASSYRGGEQYF. Here the CDR3 DNA reads TGTGCCAGTAGTTATAGGGGCGGCGAGCAGTACTTC. J is TRBJ2-7 and V is TRBV19; tentatively, D is TRBD1 (5 bases). The length of the CDR3 is 12 residues. Germline lookup yields CDR1 LNHDA and CDR2 SQIVND (reference sequence). V was pared by 5 bases and J by 6 bases, with 11 bases between.

This sequence joins TRBV28 and TRBJ2-7; D is tentatively TRBD1 or TRBD2 (5 bases each). The CDR3 is 12 amino acids. The V and J ends lost 3 bases and 5 bases respectively, with 8 bases between them. Looked up from germline, CDR1 is MDHEN and CDR2 is SYDVKM. CDR3 nucleotide sequence: TGTGCCAGCAGTTTTTGGGGGAACGAGCAGTACTTC. Its protein product is CASSFWGNEQYF.

The chain employs TRBV6-6 and TRBJ2-7; D remains unclear. V was shortened by 0 bases and J by 6 bases, with 6 bases between the two germline ends. Looked up from germline, CDR1 is MNHNY and CDR2 is SVGAGI (reference sequence). The CDR3 covers 12 residues. CDR3 sequence: CASSYSAVEQYF. The CDR3 nucleotides read TGTGCCAGCAGTTACTCAGCAGTCGAGCAGTACTTC.

The chain is built from TRBV5-4 and TRBJ2-2; 10 positions agree with TRBD1. With V trimmed by 5 bases and J by 7 bases, 5 bases remained unmatched. The CDR3 totals 14 residues. CDR1 is SGHNT and CDR2 is YYREEE in the germline V gene (reference sequence). The DNA for the CDR3 is TGTGCCAGCAGTCCGGGACAGGGGTTCGGGGAGCTGTTTTTT. Amino acids: CASSPGQGFGELFF.

The V call is TRBV28, the J call TRBJ2-1; 8 bases agree with TRBD2. Germline V gene lookup returns CDR1 MDHEN and CDR2 SYDVKM. CDR3 length equals 15 residues. V trimming: 3 bases; J trimming: 0 bases; junction bases outside the gene matches: 1. Written as DNA, the CDR3 is TGTGCCAGCAGTTTTAGCGGGGCCTCCTACAATGAGCAGTTCTTC. Its protein is CASSFSGASYNEQFF. Based on the CDR3 plus reference TRBV28 and TRBJ2-1, the full variable domain is DVKVTQSSRYLVKRTGEKVFLECVQDMDHENMFWYRQDPGLGLRLIYFSYDVKMKEKGDIPEGYSVSREKKERFSLILESASTNQTSMYLCASSFSGASYNEQFFGPGTRLTVL.

The J gene is TRBJ1-1, the V gene TRBV6-5; D is possibly TRBD1 (6 bases). Germline lookup yields CDR1 MNHEY and CDR2 SVGAGI. With 0 bases removed from V and 1 base from J, the gap between germline ends came to 12 bases. This CDR3 comprises 16 residues. CDR3 bases: TGTGCCAGCAGTTACTCAGACAGGTCCCCGAACACTGAAGCTTTCTTT. It yields the protein CASSYSDRSPNTEAFF.

V is TRBV6-1 and J is TRBJ1-1; TRBD1 aligns across 7 bases. J gave up 2 bases and V 3 bases, and 12 bases lay outside the gene matches. Germline V gene data show CDR1 as MNHNS and CDR2 as SASEGT. The CDR3 extends over 17 amino acids. The chain's CDR3 is CASSDRWQGTANTEAFF. As DNA, the CDR3 is TGTGCCAGCAGTGACCGCTGGCAGGGGACAGCCAACACTGAAGCTTTCTTT.

The chain carries TRBV5-4 and TRBJ2-7, with TRBD2 matching 12 bases. Germline values: CDR1 SGHNT, CDR2 YYREEE (reference sequence). The CDR3 sequence is 19 residues long. The trim removed 5 bases at V and 0 bases at J, leaving 15 bases unmatched. CDR3: CASRSTSGGIFGYSYEQYF. CDR3 in DNA: TGTGCCAGCAGATCAACTAGCGGGGGGATCTTCGGGTACTCCTACGAGCAGTACTTC.

The rearrangement links TRBV5-1 to TRBJ2-3; a weak D match, TRBD2 (7 bases). The CDR3 covers 17 residues. Trimming left V 4 bases short and J 2 bases short, with 20 bases between. Germline loops: CDR1 SGHRS, CDR2 YFSETQ. In DNA, the CDR3 is TGCGCCAGCAGCATACTAACGGGGGGCGGGTCCACAGATACGCAGTATTTT. It yields the protein CASSILTGGGSTDTQYF.

V is TRBV5-4 and J is TRBJ2-5, with D possibly being TRBD2 (6 bases). Per germline, CDR1 SGHNT and CDR2 YYREEE (reference sequence). V was cut by 0 bases and J by 2 bases, with 11 bases left in between. CDR3 length: 15 amino acids. The CDR3 region is CASSLELADQETQYF. The CDR3 nucleotides are TGTGCCAGCAGCTTGGAATTAGCGGATCAAGAGACCCAGTACTTC.

The V call is TRBV27, the J call TRBJ2-5, with D possibly TRBD1 on 8 matching bases. The V end lost 4 bases, the J end lost 2 bases, and 17 bases lay between the germline ends. The CDR3 runs to 16 residues. Looked up from germline, CDR1 is MNHEY and CDR2 is SMNVEV (reference sequence). The CDR3 DNA sequence: TGTGCCAGCAGTTCAGGACAGGGAGGGCCTCAAGAGACCCAGTACTTC. Protein product: CASSSGQGGPQETQYF.

This chain uses TRBV6-5 with TRBJ2-4; perhaps TRBD2 as D (7 bases). The V gene lost 6 bases and the J gene lost 8 bases, with 17 bases spanning the gap. CDR1 and CDR2 (germline): MNHEY, SVGAGI. There are 14 residues in the CDR3. The CDR3 coding sequence is TGTGCCAGCAGCCTCCAGGGGAGGGCGGACATTCAGTACTTC. Translated, it gives CASSLQGRADIQYF.

The chain couples TRBV19 to TRBJ2-2; D may be TRBD2 (5 bases). V was pared by 5 bases and J by 5 bases, with 24 bases between. This CDR3 has 18 residues. Germline CDR1 and CDR2: LNHDA and SQIVND (reference sequence). The CDR3 nucleotides read TGTGCCAGTAGTGATACCCGAGAGAGGCGGGTTGGGACCGGGGAGCTGTTTTTT. Protein product: CASSDTRERRVGTGELFF.

The J gene is TRBJ2-7, the V gene TRBV4-2; D is unresolved. V lost 3 bases and J 5 bases, leaving 11 bases between the germline ends. Germline-derived CDR1 and CDR2 are LGHNA and YNFKEQ. The CDR3 is made up of 13 amino acids. CDR3 nucleotides: TGTGCCAGCAGCCAGCCAGCCCTGAACGAGCAGTACTTC. This translates into CASSQPALNEQYF.

This clone has only one observation. The chain links TRBV6-5 to TRBJ2-5, with D perhaps TRBD2 (6 bases). Germline V CDR1 and CDR2: MNHEY, SVGAGI. The CDR3 consists of 14 residues. Deletions cut 10 bases from V and 5 bases from J, with 20 bases between. CDR3 loop: CATQEGNGLETQYF. Written as DNA, the CDR3 is TGTGCCACCCAGGAGGGGAATGGTCTGGAGACCCAGTACTTC.

This clone appeared once. This chain joins TRBV28 and TRBJ2-2; D perhaps matches TRBD1 (6 bases). V was cut by 4 bases and J by 2 bases, with 8 bases left in between. This CDR3 has 14 amino acids. Germline V CDR1 and CDR2: MDHEN, SYDVKM. CDR3 sequence reads: CASSSDRNTGELFF. CDR3 bases: TGTGCCAGCAGTTCGGACAGAAACACCGGGGAGCTGTTTTTT.

This chain links TRBV4-3 with TRBJ2-7; possible D gene TRBD1, 5 bases. The CDR3 totals 14 residues. The germline V gene has CDR1 LGHNA and CDR2 YSLEER. Trimming cost V 0 bases and J 3 bases, with 9 bases left between them. CDR3 sequence reads: CASSQDAGNYEQYF. The CDR3 DNA sequence: TGCGCCAGCAGCCAAGACGCAGGGAACTACGAGCAGTACTTC.

This chain joins TRBV11-3 and TRBJ2-3; 9 nucleotides agree with TRBD2. The CDR3 spans 16 residues. Germline values: CDR1 SGHNT, CDR2 YENEEA. J lost 2 bases, V lost 4 bases, and 7 bases had no gene match. The CDR3 protein is CASSSRLAESTDTQYF. DNA of the CDR3: TGTGCCAGCAGCTCGCGACTAGCGGAGTCCACAGATACGCAGTATTTT.

The V and J genes are TRBV2 and TRBJ2-6, with D maybe TRBD1 (5 bases). CDR1 and CDR2 (germline): SNHLY, FYNNEI. V lost 7 bases and J 3 bases, leaving 16 bases between the germline ends. The CDR3 is 16 amino acids. The CDR3 protein is CASTDNPKGGANVLTF. CDR3 coding DNA: TGTGCCAGCACGGACAACCCTAAAGGTGGGGCCAACGTCCTGACTTTC.

The V call is TRBV13, the J call TRBJ2-3; D gene ambiguous. The V end lost 3 bases, the J end lost 2 bases, and 9 bases lay between the germline ends. The germline gives CDR1 PRHDT, CDR2 FYEKMQ (reference sequence). The CDR3 runs to 14 residues. The CDR3 reads CASSFLQATDTQYF. The CDR3 DNA reads TGTGCCAGCAGCTTTTTGCAGGCCACAGATACGCAGTATTTT.

The chain links TRBV2 to TRBJ2-7, with D possibly TRBD1 on 5 matching bases. The CDR3 length is 11 residues. Germline lookup yields CDR1 SNHLY and CDR2 FYNNEI. The ends were cut back, 5 bases at V and 6 bases at J, with 8 bases in the middle. In DNA, the CDR3 is TGTGCCAGCAGTCCAGGGTTCGAGCAGTACTTC. Translated, it gives CASSPGFEQYF.